This T cell receptor beta chain stems from a study of shared clonotypes between healthy human individuals. The study's findings and limits: The authors expected sequencing depth to affect clonotype sharing among donors.

This clone was picked up one time. Antigen unknown. V was trimmed by 1 base and J by 4 bases, leaving 17 bases between them. CDR1 is LGHNA, CDR2 YSLEER, per germline. This CDR3 comprises 17 residues. The table came from immunoSEQ multiplex PCR; TCRdb's copy has only in-frame clones and leaves some out. Found here are approximately 2.5 million clones, around nine tenths of them singletons; the top ten hold over 0.12%. The J gene is TRBJ2-1, the V gene TRBV4-3, with D tentatively TRBD2 (5 bases). The sample comprised naive CD4+ T cells sorted from blood. Subset defined: CD45RA+ positively selected. This TCR derives from a man between 18 and 35 years old in good health. CDR3 nucleotides: TGCGCCAGCAGCCAAGGGAAAACGGGAATGTGGTACAATGAGCAGTTCTTC. It is translated as CASSQGKTGMWYNEQFF.